The source of this TCR beta chain is a study of T cells in Graves' hyperthyroidism and ophthalmopathy. This clonotype showed up many times. The investigators amplified TCR beta CDR3 regions from RNA transcripts. TCR CDR3 underwent first-round RT-PCR with the HTBI primer set. One entry per CDR3 protein results from TCRdb running MiXCR on the multiplex PCR reads. The sample consists of tens of thousands of distinct CDR3 sequences, roughly 58% of them appearing once. The V gene's germline CDR1 is DFQATT and CDR2 SNEGSKA (reference sequence). This CDR3 spans 13 amino acids. Trimming cost V 2 bases and J 1 base, with 8 bases left between them.

This rearrangement joins TRBV20-1 to TRBJ1-1; D is uncertain. The specimen was blood. The receptor comes from an older woman with Graves' ophthalmopathy. CDR3 sequence reads: CSARTGSNTEAFF. As DNA, the CDR3 is TGCAGTGCTAGAACCGGGTCGAACACTGAAGCTTTCTTT.